The sequence of this TCR beta chain was determined in a study of response to subunit inactivated influenza vaccine. Germline values: CDR1 SGDLS, CDR2 YYNGEE. V lost 0 bases to trimming and J lost 5 bases, with 9 bases between them. The CDR3 totals 15 residues. MiXCR was run by TCRdb on the RT-PCR reads, yielding one entry per CDR3 protein. The table records hundreds of thousands of distinct CDR3 sequences, around a sixth of them present only once. This clonotype has only a few counts. Antigen: not known. Study-wide findings and caveats: There was a suggestion from the authors that each seasonal influenza vaccination recruits few new T cells.

The chain employs TRBV9 and TRBJ1-6; D possibly corresponds to TRBD1 (5 bases). The material sequenced was PBMCs from blood, taken about 5 days after vaccination. The receptor comes from a man aged 45-65 years who received an inactivated influenza vaccine. In DNA, the CDR3 is TGTGCCAGCAGCGTAGGGGAGACAGATAATTCACCCCTCCACTTT. Amino acid sequence: CASSVGETDNSPLHF. The full variable domain, rest sourced from reference TRBV9 and TRBJ1-6, is DSGVTQTPKHLITATGQRVTLRCSPRSGDLSVYWYQQSLDQGLQFLIQYYNGEERAKGNILERFSAQQFPDLHSELNLSSLELGDSALYFCASSVGETDNSPLHFGNGTRLTVT.